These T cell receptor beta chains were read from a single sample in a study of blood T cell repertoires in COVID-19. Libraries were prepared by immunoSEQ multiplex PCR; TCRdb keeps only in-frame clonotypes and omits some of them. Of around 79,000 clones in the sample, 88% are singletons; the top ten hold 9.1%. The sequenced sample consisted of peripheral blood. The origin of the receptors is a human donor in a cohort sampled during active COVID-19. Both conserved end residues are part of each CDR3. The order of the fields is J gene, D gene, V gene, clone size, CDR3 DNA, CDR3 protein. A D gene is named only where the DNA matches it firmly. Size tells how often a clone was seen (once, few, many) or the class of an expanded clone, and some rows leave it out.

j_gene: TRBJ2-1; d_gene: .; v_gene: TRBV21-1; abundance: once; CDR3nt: TGTGCCAGCAGCAAAGACCTCCGCCTAGCGGGACTTGATGAGCAGTTCTTC; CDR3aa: CASSKDLRLAGLDEQFF
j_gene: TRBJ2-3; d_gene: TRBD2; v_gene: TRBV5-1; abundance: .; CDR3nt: TGCGCCAGCAGCTTTGGACTAGCGGGAAGCACAGATACGCAGTATTTT; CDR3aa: CASSFGLAGSTDTQYF
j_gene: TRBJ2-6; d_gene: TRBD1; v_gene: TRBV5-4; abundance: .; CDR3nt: TGTGCCAGCAGCTTGGGGGACAGGATCCTCTTAGACTCTGGGGCCAACGTCCTGACTTTC; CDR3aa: CASSLGDRILLDSGANVLTF
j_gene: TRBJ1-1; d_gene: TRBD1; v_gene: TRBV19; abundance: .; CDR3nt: TGTGCCAGTAGTATAGGGACAGGGCGGCTGTTGAACACTGAAGCTTTCTTT; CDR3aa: CASSIGTGRLLNTEAFF
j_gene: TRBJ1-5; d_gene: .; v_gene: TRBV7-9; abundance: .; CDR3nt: TGTGCCAGCAGCCGACAGGAAAATCAGCCCCAGCATTTT; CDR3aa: CASSRQENQPQHF
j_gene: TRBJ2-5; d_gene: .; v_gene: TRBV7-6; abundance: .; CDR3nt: TGTGCCAGCGGGGAGGGGGTACTAGCCGGGGAGACCCAGTACTTC; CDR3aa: CASGEGVLAGETQYF
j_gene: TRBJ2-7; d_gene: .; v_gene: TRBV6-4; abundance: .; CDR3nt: TGTGCCAGCAGTGACAGGGAATCGGGGGAGCAGTACTTC; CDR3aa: CASSDRESGEQYF
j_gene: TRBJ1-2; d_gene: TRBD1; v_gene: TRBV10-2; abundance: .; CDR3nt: TGCGCCAGCCACATATCAGGGGGCGCGGGTAACTATGGCTACACCTTC; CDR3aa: CASHISGGAGNYGYTF
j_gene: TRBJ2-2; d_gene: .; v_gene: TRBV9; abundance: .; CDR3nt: TGTGCCAGCAGCGACTTGGGGGGGAACACCGGGGAGCTGTTTTTT; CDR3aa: CASSDLGGNTGELFF
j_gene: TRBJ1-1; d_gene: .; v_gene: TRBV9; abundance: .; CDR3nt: TGTGCCAGCAGCCAGGGGTGGGGAGACACTGAAGCTTTCTTT; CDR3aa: CASSQGWGDTEAFF
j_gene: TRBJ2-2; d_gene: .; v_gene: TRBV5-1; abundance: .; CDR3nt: TGCGCCAGCAACGGCGGAGCGAACACCGGGGAGCTGTTTTTT; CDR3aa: CASNGGANTGELFF
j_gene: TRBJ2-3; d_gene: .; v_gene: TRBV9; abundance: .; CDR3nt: TGTGCCAGCAGCGGCCTCGCGGGGGCATATACGCAGTATTTT; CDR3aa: CASSGLAGAYTQYF
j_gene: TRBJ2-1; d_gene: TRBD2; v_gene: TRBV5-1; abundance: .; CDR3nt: TGCGCCAGCAGCTCCGCGAGGCTAGCGGGGGGTAATGAGCAGTTCTTC; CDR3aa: CASSSARLAGGNEQFF
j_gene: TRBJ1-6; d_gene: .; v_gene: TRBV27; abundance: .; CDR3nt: TGTGCCAGCAGTTTACAGCGGCCAGTGGGTAATTCACCCCTCCACTTT; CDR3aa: CASSLQRPVGNSPLHF